This T cell receptor (beta chain) comes out of a study of liver allograft versus peripheral blood T cells. Study in general: Comparisons were made between T cell receptor repertoires found in transplanted livers and those circulating in recipients' peripheral blood.

The CDR3 extends over 13 amino acids. Between the trimmed V and J ends, which lost 3 bases and 6 bases, there was a span of 9 bases. The germline V gene encodes CDR1 MNHEY and CDR2 SMNVEV (reference sequence). TCRdb called the reads again in MiXCR, with one record for every CDR3 protein. In the table there are about 8,400 distinct CDR3 sequences, about 19% of which are singletons. Many counts were recorded for this clonotype. This chain joins TRBV27 and TRBJ1-5; D remains ambiguous. The origin of this receptor is a human patient who had a liver transplant. Some of these T cells may belong to the graft donor. CDR3 DNA: TGTGCCAGCAGTTTGCGAGGTCCTCAGCCCCAGCATTTT. It is translated as CASSLRGPQPQHF.